The rows below give T cell receptor beta chains drawn from one sample of a study of T cell repertoires in cytomegalovirus infection. Using its own MiXCR run on the reads, TCRdb lists one record per CDR3 protein. The sample has about 500,000 distinct CDR3 sequences, 33% seen once. These TCRs' antigens remain unknown. Sequences were derived from cultured PBMCs, sampled from culture after CMV antigen stimulation. Receptors were obtained from a human donor in good health (CMV status not recorded). Some clones in this sample may be carry-over from other donors' samples. The CDR3 runs from the conserved cysteine through the conserved F or W. A D gene is named only where the DNA matches it firmly. Some rows have no size entry. The others give once, few or many, or a class for an expanded clone.

abundance,v_gene,d_gene,j_gene,CDR3nt,CDR3aa
few,TRBV28,NA,TRBJ1-6,TGTGCCAGCAGAGCAATAGGATCACCCCTCCACTTT,CASRAIGSPLHF
few,TRBV5-5,TRBD1,TRBJ1-1,TGTGCCAGCAGCGTATACTATCGGGCAGGGGGCATGAACACTGAAGCTTTCTTT,CASSVYYRAGGMNTEAFF
many,TRBV7-2,NA,TRBJ2-3,TGTGCCAGCAGCTTAGCTCTACATGGGGCAGGCGCAGATACGCAGTATTTT,CASSLALHGAGADTQYF
NA,TRBV25-1,NA,TRBJ2-1,TGTGCCAGCAGTGAATATGGTAGCAGTTACTACAATGAGCAGTTCTTC,CASSEYGSSYYNEQFF
many,TRBV7-2,TRBD2,TRBJ2-1,TGTGCCAGCAGCTTAGCGCTAGCGGGAGGGCGGAATGAGCAGTTCTTC,CASSLALAGGRNEQFF
many,TRBV7-2,NA,TRBJ2-1,TGTGCCAGCAGCTTACTTCTCTTCAATGAGCAGTTCTTC,CASSLLLFNEQFF
NA,TRBV19,TRBD2,TRBJ2-4,TGTGCCAGTAGTGGAAGGACTAGCGGGAGTCGTGACATTCAGTACTTC,CASSGRTSGSRDIQYF
NA,TRBV29-1,TRBD1,TRBJ1-1,TGCAGCGTTGAGACAGGGGCCGGCACTGAAGCTTTCTTT,CSVETGAGTEAFF
NA,TRBV27,TRBD2,TRBJ2-1,TGTGCCAGCAGTTTTTATGGGACTAGCGGGAGATACAATGAGCAGTTCTTC,CASSFYGTSGRYNEQFF
NA,TRBV4-3,NA,TRBJ1-3,TGCGCCAGCAGCCAAGAGGCCGGGTCTGGAAACACCATATATTTT,CASSQEAGSGNTIYF
few,TRBV12-3/TRBV12-4,NA,TRBJ1-2,TGTGCCAGCAGGGTGGGCATCTATGGCTACACCTTC,CASRVGIYGYTF
many,TRBV7-2,NA,TRBJ2-5,TGTGCCAGCAGCTTAACCGGCGGAGGGGAGACCCAGTACTTC,CASSLTGGGETQYF
few,TRBV6-5,NA,TRBJ1-6,TGTGCCAGCAGTTACGGCGGGGGCAGAGGTGGATCACCCCTCCACTTT,CASSYGGGRGGSPLHF
NA,TRBV11-2,NA,TRBJ1-1,TGTGCCAGCAGCCTTCCTATGAACACTGAAGCTTTCTTT,CASSLPMNTEAFF
many,TRBV7-2,TRBD2,TRBJ2-5,TGTGCCAGCAGCTTTAGCGGGCCTATCCAAGAGACCCAGTACTTC,CASSFSGPIQETQYF
few,TRBV30,TRBD2,TRBJ2-5,TGTGCCTGGAGTGTACTAGCGGGAGGGGAGACCCAGTACTTC,CAWSVLAGGETQYF
few,TRBV7-3,TRBD2,TRBJ2-7,TGTGCCAGCAGCTTACAAGGACTAGCGGGAGTATACGAGCAGTACTTC,CASSLQGLAGVYEQYF
few,TRBV6-4,NA,TRBJ2-3,TGTGCCAGCAGTGTTTCCAGCACAGATACGCAGTATTTT,CASSVSSTDTQYF
few,TRBV19,NA,TRBJ1-2,TGTGCCAGTAGTGAATGGTATGGCTACACCTTC,CASSEWYGYTF
few,TRBV7-6,TRBD1,TRBJ2-2,TGTGCCAGCAGCCAGGACAGGAGTCCCACCGGGGAGCTGTTTTTT,CASSQDRSPTGELFF
few,TRBV7-4,NA,TRBJ2-1,TGTGCCAGCAGCCAACTAGGTGGCCTCGATGAGCAGTTCTTC,CASSQLGGLDEQFF
many,TRBV7-2,NA,TRBJ2-5,TGTGCCAGCAGCTCGGGCGGGACCAGGGAGACCCAGTACTTC,CASSSGGTRETQYF
few,TRBV5-6,NA,TRBJ1-1,TGTGCCAGCAGCTTTATCCGGGTCCGACCGAACACTGAAGCTTTCTTT,CASSFIRVRPNTEAFF
NA,TRBV5-5,NA,TRBJ2-1,TGTGCCAGCAGCTTGGAGGGACGAGTCAATGAGCAGTTCTTC,CASSLEGRVNEQFF
NA,TRBV2,TRBD1,TRBJ1-2,TGTGCCAGCACTAACAGGGGCCAAAACTATGGCTACACCTTC,CASTNRGQNYGYTF
NA,TRBV18,TRBD1,TRBJ1-1,TGTGCCAGCTCACCACTCGGACAGGGGGCCACGAACACTGAAGCTTTCTTT,CASSPLGQGATNTEAFF
many,TRBV7-2,NA,TRBJ2-3,TGTGCCAGCAGCCAGCTGGGGACGCACACAGATACGCAGTATTTT,CASSQLGTHTDTQYF
NA,TRBV27,NA,TRBJ1-2,TGTGCCAGCAGTAGTTGGTTCCCCTTGCCCATCCTGCCCTGGGGCTACACCTTC,CASSSWFPLPILPWGYTF
NA,TRBV28,NA,TRBJ2-2,TGTGCCAGCAGTCCCCTAGACACCGGGGAGCTGTTTTTT,CASSPLDTGELFF
NA,TRBV11-2,NA,TRBJ1-6,TGTGCCAGCAGCTGGGACATTGGATCACCCCTCCACTTT,CASSWDIGSPLHF
few,TRBV12-3/TRBV12-4,NA,TRBJ1-1,TGTGCCAGCAGGTCAGGGATCGGAGACACTGAAGCTTTCTTT,CASRSGIGDTEAFF
NA,TRBV7-2,NA,TRBJ1-1,TGTGCCAGCAGCTTAGTGGGCCCTAGTAATGAAGCTTTCTTT,CASSLVGPSNEAFF
NA,TRBV12-3/TRBV12-4,NA,TRBJ2-1,TGTGCCAGCAGTTTTAGAAGGGACAATGAGCAGTTCTTC,CASSFRRDNEQFF
NA,TRBV6-2/TRBV6-3,TRBD2,TRBJ2-7,TGTGCCAGCAGCAAGAGCGGGGCCTCCTACGAGCAGTACTTC,CASSKSGASYEQYF
NA,TRBV24-1,TRBD2,TRBJ2-1,TGTGCCACCAGTGATCCATTAGCTCGGGAGGGTTCCTACAATGAGCAGTTCTTC,CATSDPLAREGSYNEQFF
few,TRBV15,NA,TRBJ2-1,TGTGCCACCAGCAGGGGTGGCGGAGCGGGTTCCTACAATGAGCAGTTCTTC,CATSRGGGAGSYNEQFF
NA,TRBV10-3,NA,TRBJ2-5,TGTGCCATCAGTGAGTCGGCCGGGACAGAGACCCAGTACTTC,CAISESAGTETQYF
NA,TRBV27,NA,TRBJ1-1,TGTGCCAGCAGTTTTGACAGTATGAACACTGAAGCTTTCTTT,CASSFDSMNTEAFF
NA,TRBV5-6,TRBD1,TRBJ1-1,TGTGCCAGCAGGAGTCAGGGGGTAGGAGCTTTCTTT,CASRSQGVGAFF
NA,TRBV11-2,NA,TRBJ2-3,TGTGCCAGCAGCTTAACGGGGCCCACAGATACGCAGTATTTT,CASSLTGPTDTQYF
NA,TRBV6-5,NA,TRBJ1-4,TGTGCCAGCAGTTACTCGGTCGGTTTTGGCGAAAAACTGTTTTTT,CASSYSVGFGEKLFF
few,TRBV6-2/TRBV6-3,NA,TRBJ2-7,TGTGCCAGCAGGCAGCAGGGGAAGCCCTACGAGCAGTACTTC,CASRQQGKPYEQYF
many,TRBV7-8,NA,TRBJ1-3,TGTGCCAGCAGCTTAGTCGCAGGGGAGGCTGGAAACACCATATATTTT,CASSLVAGEAGNTIYF
NA,TRBV4-3,TRBD1,TRBJ1-2,TGCGCCAGCAGCCAGGGGGCAGACAGGGTAGCTAACTATGGCTACACCTTC,CASSQGADRVANYGYTF
few,TRBV12-3/TRBV12-4,TRBD2,TRBJ2-2,TGTGCCAGCAGTTTGTATGGCGGGAGGGCCTCTAGCGGGGAGCTGTTTTTT,CASSLYGGRASSGELFF
few,TRBV7-2,TRBD2,TRBJ2-7,TGTGCCAGCAGCCCGCATAGCGGGCCGGGGGAGCAGTACTTC,CASSPHSGPGEQYF
many,TRBV5-1,TRBD2,TRBJ2-2,TGCGCCAGCAGCTTGGTAGGACTAGCCTCGGGGGAGCTGTTTTTT,CASSLVGLASGELFF
NA,TRBV7-9,NA,TRBJ1-6,TGTGCCAGCAGCTTTGAACAGGTCAAGGATTCACCCCTCCACTTT,CASSFEQVKDSPLHF
many,TRBV11-3,NA,TRBJ2-1,TGTGCCAGCAGCTATCGGGGGCTTGATAATGAGCAGTTCTTC,CASSYRGLDNEQFF
few,TRBV7-9,NA,TRBJ2-1,TGTGCCAGCAGCTTCGTAGGGGGGTTTGGTGAGCAGTTCTTC,CASSFVGGFGEQFF
NA,TRBV7-7,NA,TRBJ1-3,TGTGCCAGCAGCTCGGGAATAACAGGGACTGGAAACACCATATATTTT,CASSSGITGTGNTIYF
NA,TRBV2,NA,TRBJ2-7,TGTGCCAGCAGCCCCGGACAGTCAATCAGGAGGTACGAGCAGTACTTC,CASSPGQSIRRYEQYF
NA,TRBV6-1,TRBD2,TRBJ2-3,TGTGCCAGCAGTGCTTTGGGGGGAGGGCGAGATACGCAGTATTTT,CASSALGGGRDTQYF
NA,TRBV4-1,TRBD1,TRBJ1-5,TGCGCCAGCAGCCAAGATCCCTACTTGACAGGGTCGGGCAATCAGCCCCAGCATTTT,CASSQDPYLTGSGNQPQHF